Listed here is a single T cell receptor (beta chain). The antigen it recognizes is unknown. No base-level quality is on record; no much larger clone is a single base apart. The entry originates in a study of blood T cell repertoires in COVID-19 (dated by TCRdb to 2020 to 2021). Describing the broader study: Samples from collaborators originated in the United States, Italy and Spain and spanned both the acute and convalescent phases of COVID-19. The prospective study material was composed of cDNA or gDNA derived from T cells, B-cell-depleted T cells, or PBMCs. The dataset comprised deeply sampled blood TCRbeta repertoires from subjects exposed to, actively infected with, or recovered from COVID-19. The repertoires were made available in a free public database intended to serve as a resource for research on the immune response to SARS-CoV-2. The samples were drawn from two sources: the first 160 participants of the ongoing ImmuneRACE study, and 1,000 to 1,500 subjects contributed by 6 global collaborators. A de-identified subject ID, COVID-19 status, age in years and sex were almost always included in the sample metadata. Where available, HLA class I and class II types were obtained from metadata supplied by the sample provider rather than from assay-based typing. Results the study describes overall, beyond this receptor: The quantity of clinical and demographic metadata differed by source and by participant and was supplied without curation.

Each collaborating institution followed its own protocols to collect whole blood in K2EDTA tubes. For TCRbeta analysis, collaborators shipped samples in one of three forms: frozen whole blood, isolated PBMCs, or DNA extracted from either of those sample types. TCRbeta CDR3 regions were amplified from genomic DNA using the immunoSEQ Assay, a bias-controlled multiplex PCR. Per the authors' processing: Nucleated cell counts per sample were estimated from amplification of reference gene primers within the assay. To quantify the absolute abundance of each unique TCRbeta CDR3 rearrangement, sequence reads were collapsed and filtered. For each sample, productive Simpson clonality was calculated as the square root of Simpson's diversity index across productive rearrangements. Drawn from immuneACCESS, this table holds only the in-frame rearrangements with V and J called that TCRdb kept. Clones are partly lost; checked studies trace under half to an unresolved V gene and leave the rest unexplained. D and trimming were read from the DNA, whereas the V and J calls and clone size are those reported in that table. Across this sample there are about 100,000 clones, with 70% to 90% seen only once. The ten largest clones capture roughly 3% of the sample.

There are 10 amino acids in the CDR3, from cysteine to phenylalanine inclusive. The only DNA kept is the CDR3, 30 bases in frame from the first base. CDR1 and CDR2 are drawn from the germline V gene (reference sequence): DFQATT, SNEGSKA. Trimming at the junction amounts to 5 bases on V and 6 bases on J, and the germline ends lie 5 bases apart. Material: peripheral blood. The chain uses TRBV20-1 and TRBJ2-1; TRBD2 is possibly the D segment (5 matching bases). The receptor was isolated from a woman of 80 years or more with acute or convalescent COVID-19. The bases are TGCAGTGCTGGACTCAATGAGCAGTTCTTC. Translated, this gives CSAGLNEQFF.